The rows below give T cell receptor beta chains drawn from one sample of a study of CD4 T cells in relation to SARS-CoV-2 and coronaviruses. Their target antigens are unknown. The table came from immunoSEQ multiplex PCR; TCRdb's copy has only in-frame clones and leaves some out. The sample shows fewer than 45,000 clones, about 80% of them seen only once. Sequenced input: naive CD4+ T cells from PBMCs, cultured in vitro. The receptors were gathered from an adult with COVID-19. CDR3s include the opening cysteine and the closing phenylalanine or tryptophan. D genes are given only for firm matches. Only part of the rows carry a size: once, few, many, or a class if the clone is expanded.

CDR3 DNA: TGTGCCGGTTCCCAGGGGTATAGTTCACCCCTCCACTTT
CDR3 protein: CAGSQGYSSPLHF
J gene: TRBJ1-6
D gene: .
V gene: TRBV2
clone size: .

CDR3 DNA: TGTGCCAGCAGCCCCCCAGTGAGACGGAGACGGGAGACCCAGTACTTC
CDR3 protein: CASSPPVRRRRETQYF
J gene: TRBJ2-5
D gene: .
V gene: TRBV28
clone size: .

CDR3 DNA: TGTGCCAGCATTCAGAGCGGCGGCTCCTACAATGAGCAGTTCTTC
CDR3 protein: CASIQSGGSYNEQFF
J gene: TRBJ2-1
D gene: .
V gene: TRBV7-9
clone size: .

CDR3 DNA: TGTGCCAGCTCCCGGCAGAGAGCCTACGAGCAGTACTTC
CDR3 protein: CASSRQRAYEQYF
J gene: TRBJ2-7
D gene: .
V gene: TRBV18
clone size: .

CDR3 DNA: TGTGCCAGCAGCCCTGGACTTGTAGATTCACCCCTCCACTTT
CDR3 protein: CASSPGLVDSPLHF
J gene: TRBJ1-6
D gene: .
V gene: TRBV9
clone size: .

CDR3 DNA: TGTGCCAGCAACTCCGGGACGAACGACGGCTACACCTTC
CDR3 protein: CASNSGTNDGYTF
J gene: TRBJ1-2
D gene: .
V gene: TRBV3-1/TRBV3-2
clone size: .

CDR3 DNA: TGTGCCAGCAGTCCCCGGGGGACAGGGGGCGTGCAGCCCCAGCATTTT
CDR3 protein: CASSPRGTGGVQPQHF
J gene: TRBJ1-5
D gene: TRBD1
V gene: TRBV6-6
clone size: .

CDR3 DNA: TGTGCCAGCAGCTCCGACAGGGGGTACTACGAGCAGTACTTC
CDR3 protein: CASSSDRGYYEQYF
J gene: TRBJ2-7
D gene: TRBD1
V gene: TRBV11-2
clone size: .

CDR3 DNA: TGTGCCAGCAGCGGGGGAGGGATCGCAGATACGCAGTATTTT
CDR3 protein: CASSGGGIADTQYF
J gene: TRBJ2-3
D gene: TRBD2
V gene: TRBV9
clone size: .

CDR3 DNA: TGTGCCAGCAGCCCCTGGCAGGGACAGGGCGTAGGAGGGAGAGTTACCGGGGAGCTGTTTTTT
CDR3 protein: CASSPWQGQGVGGRVTGELFF
J gene: TRBJ2-2
D gene: TRBD1
V gene: TRBV4-2
clone size: .

CDR3 DNA: TGTGCCAGTAGTCCGCGAGACAGGCGAAAAAACATTCAGTACTTC
CDR3 protein: CASSPRDRRKNIQYF
J gene: TRBJ2-4
D gene: .
V gene: TRBV19
clone size: .

CDR3 DNA: TGTGCCAGCAGCCAAAGCGGGACTAGCGGGATATCGTCGAATGAGCAGTTCTTC
CDR3 protein: CASSQSGTSGISSNEQFF
J gene: TRBJ2-1
D gene: TRBD2
V gene: TRBV14
clone size: few

CDR3 DNA: TGCGCCAGCAGCCCGCCGGGGGACACCGGGGAGCTGTTTTTT
CDR3 protein: CASSPPGDTGELFF
J gene: TRBJ2-2
D gene: .
V gene: TRBV5-1
clone size: .

CDR3 DNA: TGTGCCAGCAGCTTAGTTGCTTACGAGCAGTACTTC
CDR3 protein: CASSLVAYEQYF
J gene: TRBJ2-7
D gene: .
V gene: TRBV7-2
clone size: few

CDR3 DNA: TGTGCCACCAGCAGAGATTCGGAGACCCAGTACTTC
CDR3 protein: CATSRDSETQYF
J gene: TRBJ2-5
D gene: .
V gene: TRBV15
clone size: .

CDR3 DNA: TGTGCCAGCAGTGAAGCTTCAGGGGCCACTTTGTACTATGGCTACACCTTC
CDR3 protein: CASSEASGATLYYGYTF
J gene: TRBJ1-2
D gene: .
V gene: TRBV6-1
clone size: .

CDR3 DNA: TGTGCCAGCAGCCCCCGGACTGGAGGAGAGACCCAGTACTTC
CDR3 protein: CASSPRTGGETQYF
J gene: TRBJ2-5
D gene: .
V gene: TRBV7-7
clone size: .

CDR3 DNA: TGCGCCAGCAGCCAAGTAGGCTACGAGCAGTACTTC
CDR3 protein: CASSQVGYEQYF
J gene: TRBJ2-7
D gene: .
V gene: TRBV4-1
clone size: .

CDR3 DNA: TGCGCCAGAGAAAGCGGACTAGTCATTTACAATGAGCAGTTCTTC
CDR3 protein: CARESGLVIYNEQFF
J gene: TRBJ2-1
D gene: TRBD2
V gene: TRBV23-1
clone size: .

CDR3 DNA: TGTGCCAGCAGTTGGGACAGGTGGAGCTACGAGCAGTACTTC
CDR3 protein: CASSWDRWSYEQYF
J gene: TRBJ2-7
D gene: TRBD1
V gene: TRBV28
clone size: .

CDR3 DNA: TGTGCCTGGAGCCGGGTCTCCAAATATCGTGGCTACACCTTC
CDR3 protein: CAWSRVSKYRGYTF
J gene: TRBJ1-2
D gene: .
V gene: TRBV30
clone size: .

CDR3 DNA: TGTGCCAGCATGGAACCCTTTAACACCGGGGAGCTGTTTTTT
CDR3 protein: CASMEPFNTGELFF
J gene: TRBJ2-2
D gene: .
V gene: TRBV4-2
clone size: few

CDR3 DNA: TGTGCCAGCAGTTACCGGAACAGGGGAGGATCAAATGAGCAGTTCTTC
CDR3 protein: CASSYRNRGGSNEQFF
J gene: TRBJ2-1
D gene: .
V gene: TRBV6-6
clone size: .

CDR3 DNA: TGTGCCAGCTCACCCTCGAAAAGCTCCTACAATGAGCAGTTCTTC
CDR3 protein: CASSPSKSSYNEQFF
J gene: TRBJ2-1
D gene: .
V gene: TRBV18
clone size: .

CDR3 DNA: TGTGCCAGCTCACCATCCGTTAGCGGGAGATCGAGTGAGCAGTACTTC
CDR3 protein: CASSPSVSGRSSEQYF
J gene: TRBJ2-7
D gene: TRBD2
V gene: TRBV18
clone size: .

CDR3 DNA: TGCGCCAGCATTGTCGGGAGGGGTTCCTACGAGCAGTACTTC
CDR3 protein: CASIVGRGSYEQYF
J gene: TRBJ2-7
D gene: TRBD2
V gene: TRBV10-2
clone size: .

CDR3 DNA: TGTGCCAGCAGTGAATGGGAGGGGGCTACGAATGAAAAACTGTTTTTT
CDR3 protein: CASSEWEGATNEKLFF
J gene: TRBJ1-4
D gene: TRBD1
V gene: TRBV6-1
clone size: .

CDR3 DNA: TGTGCCACCAGCAGACGCCGGGGGAGTTTGGGTGGGGAGACCCAGTACTTC
CDR3 protein: CATSRRRGSLGGETQYF
J gene: TRBJ2-5
D gene: .
V gene: TRBV15
clone size: .

CDR3 DNA: TGTGCCAGCAGCCGACAGGGTCGAGCCATTCAGTACTTC
CDR3 protein: CASSRQGRAIQYF
J gene: TRBJ2-4
D gene: TRBD1
V gene: TRBV7-2
clone size: .

CDR3 DNA: TGTGCCACCAGCAGAGGACTAGCGGGACGCACCGGGGAGCTGTTTTTT
CDR3 protein: CATSRGLAGRTGELFF
J gene: TRBJ2-2
D gene: TRBD2
V gene: TRBV15
clone size: .

CDR3 DNA: TGTGCCAGCTTTCGTACCGAGCGTGAAGCTTTCTTT
CDR3 protein: CASFRTEREAFF
J gene: TRBJ1-1
D gene: .
V gene: TRBV28
clone size: .

CDR3 DNA: TGTGCCACCCGGGGACTAGATGAGTCCAATGAGCAGTTCTTC
CDR3 protein: CATRGLDESNEQFF
J gene: TRBJ2-1
D gene: TRBD2
V gene: TRBV6-5
clone size: .

CDR3 DNA: TGTGCCAGCAGTGAAGCAACAGATTATGGCTACACCTTC
CDR3 protein: CASSEATDYGYTF
J gene: TRBJ1-2
D gene: .
V gene: TRBV2
clone size: once

CDR3 DNA: TGTGCCAGCAGCGACCTTGGGAAAACGGGTTCACCCCTCCACTTT
CDR3 protein: CASSDLGKTGSPLHF
J gene: TRBJ1-6
D gene: .
V gene: TRBV5-6
clone size: .

CDR3 DNA: TGTGCCAGCAGCCAAGCTTCGACTAGCGGGACCTACAATGAGCAGTTCTTC
CDR3 protein: CASSQASTSGTYNEQFF
J gene: TRBJ2-1
D gene: TRBD2
V gene: TRBV4-2
clone size: few

CDR3 DNA: TGCGCCAGCAGCTTGGGGGATAGCTCCTACGAGCAGTACTTC
CDR3 protein: CASSLGDSSYEQYF
J gene: TRBJ2-7
D gene: .
V gene: TRBV5-1
clone size: .

CDR3 DNA: TGCGCCAGCAGCTTGGGCGGGAGGGCACACAATGAGCAGTTCTTC
CDR3 protein: CASSLGGRAHNEQFF
J gene: TRBJ2-1
D gene: TRBD2
V gene: TRBV5-1
clone size: .

CDR3 DNA: TGCGCCAGCAGCTTGTCTTCTGACTACAATGAGCAGTTCTTC
CDR3 protein: CASSLSSDYNEQFF
J gene: TRBJ2-1
D gene: .
V gene: TRBV5-1
clone size: .

CDR3 DNA: TGTGCCAGCAGCGTAGACGGGGGGAGTGGAGTAGAGACCCAGTACTTC
CDR3 protein: CASSVDGGSGVETQYF
J gene: TRBJ2-5
D gene: TRBD2
V gene: TRBV9
clone size: .

CDR3 DNA: TGTGCCAGCAGCTTAGCTAGGCCTAGTACCTACGAGCAGTACTTC
CDR3 protein: CASSLARPSTYEQYF
J gene: TRBJ2-7
D gene: .
V gene: TRBV7-2
clone size: .

CDR3 DNA: TGTGCCAGCAGCTTACGAAGCGGGAACACAGATACGCAGTATTTT
CDR3 protein: CASSLRSGNTDTQYF
J gene: TRBJ2-3
D gene: TRBD2
V gene: TRBV7-8
clone size: few

CDR3 DNA: TGTGCCAGCAGTTTAATACTAAATGAGCAGTTCTTC
CDR3 protein: CASSLILNEQFF
J gene: TRBJ2-1
D gene: .
V gene: TRBV28
clone size: .

CDR3 DNA: TGTGCCATCAGTGAGTCGACCCGCGAGGAGCTGTTTTTT
CDR3 protein: CAISESTREELFF
J gene: TRBJ2-2
D gene: .
V gene: TRBV10-3
clone size: .